Presented here are 30 T cell receptor beta chains from one specimen sequenced in a study of blood T cell repertoires in COVID-19. Data came from immunoSEQ multiplex PCR; TCRdb stores just in-frame clones and leaves some out. The sample has about 81,000 clones, roughly four fifths seen once. What was sequenced was peripheral blood. The receptors here all came from a human donor in a cohort sampled during active COVID-19.

This chain uses TRBV11-2 with TRBJ1-4, with D maybe TRBD1 (5 bases). V was pared by 5 bases and J by 6 bases, with 19 bases between. Per the germline V gene, CDR1 is SGHAT and CDR2 is FQNNGV. This CDR3 comprises 16 residues. The chain's CDR3 is CASSPLHGAEYEKLFF. Written as DNA, the CDR3 is TGTGCCAGCAGCCCCCTACATGGGGCGGAGTATGAAAAACTGTTTTTT.

V usage is TRBV9 and J usage is TRBJ2-1; 10 positions match TRBD2. The CDR3 is made up of 16 amino acids. J was trimmed by 3 bases and V by 0 bases; bases with no gene match: 3. Germline assignment: CDR1 SGDLS and CDR2 YYNGEE. This CDR3 reads CASSVAPSGGYNEQFF. CDR3 bases: TGTGCCAGCAGCGTAGCTCCTAGCGGGGGCTACAATGAGCAGTTCTTC.

V gene TRBV19 combines with J gene TRBJ1-2; D ambiguous. With 5 bases removed from V and 4 bases from J, the gap between germline ends came to 14 bases. Germline CDR1 is LNHDA and CDR2 is SQIVND (reference sequence). The CDR3 is 14 residues long. CDR3 sequence reads: CASSWDTGSYGYTF. The CDR3 DNA reads TGTGCCAGTAGTTGGGATACTGGGAGCTATGGCTACACCTTC.

The rearrangement joins TRBV25-1 to TRBJ1-5; D is possibly TRBD1 (5 bases). This CDR3 region has 15 residues. V dropped 4 bases and J dropped 1 base, with 11 bases sitting between them. Germline CDR1 is MGHDK and CDR2 is SYGVNS. The CDR3 bases are TGTGCCAGCAGTGCCGAGAAGGGGAGCAATCAGCCCCAGCATTTT. Protein: CASSAEKGSNQPQHF.

The DNA of the CDR3 is TGCGCCAGCAGTCTTCACAGGGGAGCTAATGAAAAACTGTTTTTT. Protein product: CASSLHRGANEKLFF. The chain links TRBV23-1 to TRBJ1-4; 7 nucleotides line up with TRBD1. TRBV23-1 is identified as an open reading frame with a role that is uncertain. The CDR3 contains 15 residues. Losses at the gene ends were 4 bases for V and 3 bases for J; bases not matched to a gene: 5.

This clone is a singleton in its sample. CDR3 protein: CARFSGSHRGGRNQPQHF. CDR3 DNA sequence: TGTGCCAGATTCTCAGGATCCCACAGGGGTGGGCGCAATCAGCCCCAGCATTTT. The chain joins TRBV14 to TRBJ1-5; 7 nucleotides line up with TRBD1. V shed 9 bases, J shed 2 bases, and the junction held 19 bases outside the gene matches. Germline V gene sequence: CDR1 SGHDN, CDR2 FVKESK. The CDR3 is made up of 18 amino acids.

V and J are TRBV19 and TRBJ1-2; perhaps TRBD1 as D (5 bases). The CDR3 is 12 amino acids. Trimming pared 5 bases from V and 8 bases from J, leaving 12 bases between. The germline V gene encodes CDR1 LNHDA and CDR2 SQIVND (reference sequence). CDR3 region: CASSPQTAGYTF. The CDR3 DNA reads TGTGCCAGTAGTCCTCAGACAGCGGGCTACACCTTC.

The table lists this clone with a few counts. V gene TRBV28 combines with J gene TRBJ1-4; D remains ambiguous. The CDR3 spans 13 residues. Trimming shortened V by 6 bases and J by 5 bases, and 10 bases separated the two germline ends. The V gene's germline CDR1 is MDHEN and CDR2 SYDVKM. The CDR3 spells CASRRAVNEKLFF. The CDR3 nucleotides read TGTGCCAGCAGGAGGGCCGTAAATGAAAAACTGTTTTTT.

The chain combines TRBV7-9 with TRBJ1-1; tentatively, D is TRBD1 (5 bases). The V end was cut by 4 bases, the J end by 8 bases, with 17 bases between. Germline lookup yields CDR1 SEHNR and CDR2 FQNEAQ (reference sequence). CDR3 length: 14 residues. CDR3 sequence reads: CASSSQGGAIEAFF. In DNA form, the CDR3 reads TGTGCCAGCAGCTCCCAGGGAGGGGCCATAGAAGCTTTCTTT.

The rearrangement joins TRBV10-3 to TRBJ2-5; maybe TRBD2 (6 bases). V was clipped by 3 bases and J by 5 bases, with 16 bases between them. Germline V gene sequence: CDR1 ENHRY, CDR2 SYGVKD. CDR3 length: 15 amino acids. The CDR3 protein is CAISDSGTRKETQYF. The CDR3, as DNA: TGTGCCATCAGTGACTCCGGGACTCGAAAGGAGACCCAGTACTTC.

The V and J genes are TRBV18 and TRBJ2-3; TRBD1 agrees at 10 bases. The CDR3 contains 15 residues. Germline lookup yields CDR1 KGHSH and CDR2 LQKENI. J gave up 1 base and V 5 bases, and 3 bases lay outside the gene matches. This chain's CDR3 is CASSGDRGRTDTQYF. The CDR3 coding sequence is TGTGCCAGCTCAGGCGACAGGGGGCGCACAGATACGCAGTATTTT.

This clone was counted once. The genes are TRBV6-5 and TRBJ1-3; unclear D gene. The CDR3 extends over 15 amino acids. V dropped 6 bases and J dropped 0 bases, with 12 bases sitting between them. Per germline, CDR1 MNHEY and CDR2 SVGAGI. The CDR3 protein is CASRIISSSGNTIYF. The CDR3 DNA follows: TGTGCCAGCAGAATTATATCTAGCTCTGGAAACACCATATATTTT.

The V and J genes are TRBV3-1 (or the pseudogene TRBV3-2) and TRBJ1-2; D uncertain. Deletions cut 0 bases from V and 7 bases from J, with 6 bases between. Germline values: CDR1 LGHDT, CDR2 YNNKEL (reference sequence). The CDR3 loop spans 12 amino acids. The CDR3 DNA reads as TGTGCCAGCAGCCAAGAGCTAACTGGCTACACCTTC. Translating gives CASSQELTGYTF.

This sequence joins TRBV6-6 and TRBJ1-5; 8 nucleotides match TRBD1. The germline CDR1 and CDR2 sequences are MNHNY and SVGAGI (reference sequence). The V and J ends lost 6 bases and 9 bases, in that order; junction bases with no gene match: 7. The CDR3 loop spans 13 amino acids. CDR3 nucleotide sequence: TGTGCCAGCAGAATTACAGGGGGAGGGCCCCAGCATTTT. It encodes CASRITGGGPQHF.

The chain uses TRBV7-2 and TRBJ2-7; D perhaps matches TRBD2 (6 bases). From germline, CDR1 is SGHTA and CDR2 FQGNSA. Trimming pared 5 bases from V and 0 bases from J, leaving 14 bases between. The CDR3 is made up of 15 amino acids. CDR3 loop: CASSPVGGYSYEQYF. In DNA, the CDR3 is TGTGCCAGCAGCCCCGTCGGGGGTTACTCCTACGAGCAGTACTTC.

Comment on this clone: One junction end does not reproduce the germline sequence, and a read error may be involved. This specimen includes other DNA sequences encoding the same CDR3. V gene TRBV15 combines with J gene TRBJ1-2; 7 nucleotides line up with TRBD1. The CDR3 runs 15 residues. The germline V gene has CDR1 LNHNV and CDR2 YYDKDF (reference sequence). The CDR3 DNA reads as TGTGCCACTAGCAGAGAAACAGGGGTGCGAGGTGGCTACACCTTC. This sequence encodes CATSRETGVRGGYTF. Supplemented by reference TRBV15 and TRBJ1-2, the full variable domain reads DAMVIQNPRYQVTQFGKPVTLSCSQTLNHNVMYWYQQKSSQAPKLLFHYYDKDFNNEADTPDNFQSRRPNTSFCFLDIRSPGLGDTAMYLCATSRETGVRGGYTFGSGTRLTVV.

The chain joins TRBV20-1 to TRBJ2-7, with a possible D match to TRBD1 (6 bases). CDR3 size: 13 residues. With 3 bases removed from V and 4 bases from J, the gap between germline ends came to 13 bases. Germline V CDR1 and CDR2: DFQATT, SNEGSKA (reference sequence). The CDR3 reads CSASRQGRYEQYF. The CDR3 DNA sequence: TGCAGTGCTAGTAGGCAGGGGCGGTACGAGCAGTACTTC.

This chain uses TRBV5-1 with TRBJ2-3; 11 nucleotides match TRBD2. V shed 4 bases and J 1 base; nucleotides not matched to a gene: 8. CDR1 and CDR2 from the germline V gene are SGHRS and YFSETQ. The CDR3 has 17 residues. The CDR3 nucleotides are TGCGCCAGCAGCCTCCTGACTAGCGGGGAGGGCACAGATACGCAGTATTTT. Translated, it gives CASSLLTSGEGTDTQYF.

The CDR3 sequence: CASSPQYEKLFF. CDR3 DNA sequence: TGTGCCAGCAGCCCGCAGTATGAAAAACTGTTTTTT. The rearrangement links TRBV7-9 to TRBJ1-4; no clear D gene. V dropped 5 bases and J dropped 6 bases, with 7 bases sitting between them. CDR1 SEHNR and CDR2 FQNEAQ come from the germline V gene (reference sequence). The CDR3 is 12 residues long.

This chain links TRBV4-2 with TRBJ1-4, with 9 positions matching TRBD1. With 7 bases clipped from V and 7 bases from J, the junction kept 7 bases outside the gene matches. The CDR3 totals 14 residues. Germline CDR1 LGHNA, CDR2 YNFKEQ. The CDR3 protein is CASTKGQGVEKLFF. The CDR3 region has the DNA TGTGCCAGCACCAAGGGACAGGGCGTTGAAAAACTGTTTTTT.

The chain combines TRBV2 with TRBJ2-7, with D possibly matching TRBD2 (6 bases). Trimming removed 7 bases at V and 3 bases at J, with 16 bases between. The germline CDR1 and CDR2 sequences are SNHLY and FYNNEI. This CDR3 has 14 residues. CDR3 DNA: TGTGCCAGCACTAACGGGGTGGGGGGCTACGAGCAGTACTTC. Encoded protein: CASTNGVGGYEQYF.

This rearrangement joins TRBV6-5 to TRBJ1-6, with TRBD1 identical over 9 bases. With V trimmed by 7 bases and J by 10 bases, 8 bases remained unmatched. This CDR3 is 14 amino acids long. Germline lookup yields CDR1 MNHEY and CDR2 SVGAGI. The CDR3 nucleotides are TGTGCCAGCAACCCGGGACAGGGTCCCTCACCCCTCCACTTT. Protein sequence: CASNPGQGPSPLHF.

The chain's CDR3 is CASSQETGTGGGGNYGYTF. DNA for the CDR3: TGCGCCAGCAGCCAGGAAACCGGGACAGGGGGCGGAGGGAACTATGGCTACACCTTC. The rearrangement links TRBV4-3 to TRBJ1-2; 12 nucleotides line up with TRBD1. V lost 3 bases and J lost 2; bases outside the gene matches: 13. The CDR3 is made up of 19 amino acids. Germline assignment: CDR1 LGHNA and CDR2 YSLEER.

CDR3 protein: CAGKRGRGDEQYF. CDR3 coding DNA: TGTGCCGGAAAGAGGGGGCGAGGGGACGAGCAGTACTTC. The chain couples TRBV6-5 to TRBJ2-7; 7 bases fit TRBD1. Germline CDR1 reads MNHEY; CDR2 reads SVGAGI. V lost 11 bases and J lost 5; bases outside the gene matches: 12. This CDR3 is built from 13 residues.

The rearrangement joins TRBV9 to TRBJ1-5; 7 nucleotides agree with TRBD1. Germline V gene sequence: CDR1 SGDLS, CDR2 YYNGEE. The J segment lost 1 base and the V segment lost 0 bases, leaving 1 base of the junction unmatched. The CDR3 extends over 15 amino acids. The CDR3 region is CASSVAGQSNQPQHF. The CDR3 DNA sequence: TGTGCCAGCAGCGTAGCGGGACAGAGCAATCAGCCCCAGCATTTT. Filled out from reference TRBV9 and TRBJ1-5, the complete variable domain reads DSGVTQTPKHLITATGQRVTLRCSPRSGDLSVYWYQQSLDQGLQFLIQYYNGEERAKGNILERFSAQQFPDLHSELNLSSLELGDSALYFCASSVAGQSNQPQHFGDGTRLSIL.

The genes are TRBV5-1 and TRBJ1-2; 9 bases match TRBD1. The CDR3 runs to 17 residues. The germline V gene encodes CDR1 SGHRS and CDR2 YFSETQ. With 0 bases clipped from V and 7 bases from J, the junction kept 13 bases outside the gene matches. The CDR3 bases are TGCGCCAGCAGCTTGGGGGACAGGGTCTTTTCGGGTAGTGGCTACACCTTC. As protein: CASSLGDRVFSGSGYTF.

The chain links TRBV11-2 to TRBJ2-5, with D perhaps TRBD2 (6 bases). The CDR3 extends over 16 amino acids. V lost 0 bases and J lost 2, with 13 bases in between. The germline V gene encodes CDR1 SGHAT and CDR2 FQNNGV. The CDR3 nucleotides read TGTGCCAGCAGCTTAGATCGGGGGACTCTTCAAGAGACCCAGTACTTC. Protein product: CASSLDRGTLQETQYF.

DNA of the CDR3: TGTGCCAGCAGCCAACCGGGACAACTGAACACTGAAGCTTTCTTT. This gives the protein CASSQPGQLNTEAFF. The chain recombines TRBV16 with TRBJ1-1; possibly TRBD1 for D (6 bases). Germline CDR1 is KGHSY and CDR2 is FQNENV. The CDR3 is made up of 15 amino acids. Trimming cost V 2 bases and J 0 bases, with 10 bases left between them.

The rearrangement links TRBV7-2 to TRBJ1-4; D is possibly TRBD1 (5 bases). CDR1 is SGHTA and CDR2 is FQGNSA in the germline V gene. Between the trimmed V and J ends, which lost 0 bases and 2 bases, there was a span of 7 bases. The CDR3 totals 15 residues. CDR3 loop: CASSLAGLTNEKLFF. The CDR3, as DNA: TGTGCCAGCAGCTTAGCGGGGCTGACTAATGAAAAACTGTTTTTT.

This clone has a handful of counts. The chain recombines TRBV5-1 with TRBJ2-7; 7 bases agree with TRBD2. Germline CDR1 is SGHRS and CDR2 is YFSETQ. The CDR3 has 15 residues. V gave up 0 bases and J gave up 2 bases; unmatched junction bases: 5. The CDR3 DNA is TGCGCCAGCAGCTTGGTTGGGACTACCGCCTACGAGCAGTACTTC. It encodes CASSLVGTTAYEQYF.